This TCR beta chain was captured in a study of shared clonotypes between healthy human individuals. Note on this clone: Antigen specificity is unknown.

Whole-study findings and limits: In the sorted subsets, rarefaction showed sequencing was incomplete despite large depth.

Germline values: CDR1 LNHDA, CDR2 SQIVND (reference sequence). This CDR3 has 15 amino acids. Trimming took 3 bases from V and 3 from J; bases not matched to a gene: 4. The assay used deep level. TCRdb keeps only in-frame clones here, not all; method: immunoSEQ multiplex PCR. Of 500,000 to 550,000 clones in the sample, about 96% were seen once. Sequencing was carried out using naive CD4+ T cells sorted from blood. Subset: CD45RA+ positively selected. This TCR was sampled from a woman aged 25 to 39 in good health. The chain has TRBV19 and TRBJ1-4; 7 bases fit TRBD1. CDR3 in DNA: TGTGCCAGTAGTATTCGACAGGGTCCTAATGAAAAACTGTTTTTT. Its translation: CASSIRQGPNEKLFF.